Listed here are 30 T cell receptor beta chains from one sample, sequenced in a study of blood T cell repertoires in COVID-19. This table comes from immunoSEQ multiplex PCR, and its TCRdb copy is limited to in-frame clones, with some not included. The sample has about 190,000 clones; roughly three quarters are singletons. Input material: PBMCs or T cells enriched from blood (not recorded which). The receptor source for this set is a woman aged 50 to 65 with acute COVID-19.

This clone is a singleton in its sample. The chain is built from TRBV19 and TRBJ1-5; perhaps TRBD1 as D (6 bases). CDR3 length equals 16 residues. Trimming shortened V by 6 bases and J by 6 bases, and 21 bases separated the two germline ends. Per germline, CDR1 LNHDA and CDR2 SQIVND (reference sequence). The CDR3: CASSTTGNTGGQPQHF. DNA for the CDR3: TGTGCCAGTAGCACTACAGGGAACACCGGTGGTCAGCCCCAGCATTTT.

The V gene is TRBV7-9, the J gene TRBJ1-6; 8 positions agree with TRBD1. This CDR3 is built from 14 residues. V lost 3 bases and J lost 10; bases outside the gene matches: 5. CDR1 is SEHNR, CDR2 FQNEAQ, per germline (reference sequence). The CDR3 sequence: CASSLETGASPLHF. Here the CDR3 DNA reads TGTGCCAGCAGCTTGGAGACAGGGGCCTCACCCCTCCACTTT.

This clone appeared many times. The chain carries TRBV21-1 and TRBJ1-5. TRBV21-1 is described as a pseudogene. The CDR3 is made up of 15 amino acids. CDR3 coding DNA: TGTGCCAGCAGCCGGCGGGGACGGGTCAATCAGCCCCAGCATTTT. It codes for CASSRRGRVNQPQHF.

The chain uses TRBV3-1 (or the pseudogene TRBV3-2) and TRBJ1-2; D gene unclear. The germline gives CDR1 LGHDT, CDR2 YNNKEL (reference sequence). The CDR3 has 13 amino acids. V lost 3 bases and J 3 bases, leaving 8 bases between the germline ends. CDR3 in DNA: TGTGCCAGCAGCCAGAGGGAACACTATGGCTACACCTTC. This encodes CASSQREHYGYTF.

The CDR3, as DNA: TGTGCCAGCAGCTTAGGGGAGAGCACCGGGGAGCTGTTTTTT. This codes for CASSLGESTGELFF. V gene TRBV7-7 combines with J gene TRBJ2-2; D may be TRBD2 (5 bases). V lost 1 base and J lost 4, with 7 bases in between. Germline V gene sequence: CDR1 SSHAT, CDR2 FNYEAQ (reference sequence). The CDR3 is 14 residues long.

This rearrangement joins TRBV7-6 to TRBJ1-6; 8 bases are a match to TRBD1. V was clipped by 1 base and J by 7 bases; unmatched bases: 6. CDR3 size: 16 residues. Per the germline V gene, CDR1 is SGHVS and CDR2 is FNYEAQ. CDR3 residues: CASSLGNRGSNSPLHF. For the CDR3, the DNA is TGTGCCAGCAGCTTAGGAAACAGGGGGTCCAATTCACCCCTCCACTTT. The variable domain in full, with the rest retrieved from reference TRBV7-6 and TRBJ1-6, is GAGVSQSPRYKVTKRGQDVALRCDPISGHVSLYWYRQALGQGPEFLTYFNYEAQQDKSGLPNDRFSAERPEGSISTLTIQRTEQRDSAMYRCASSLGNRGSNSPLHFGNGTRLTVT.

This chain connects TRBV5-1 to TRBJ1-3; a weak D match, TRBD1 (5 bases). Germline assignment: CDR1 SGHRS and CDR2 YFSETQ. V gave up 4 bases and J gave up 0 bases, with 14 bases separating them. This CDR3 comprises 16 residues. In nucleotides, the CDR3 is TGCGCCAGCAGCGCGCTGACAGCTCGCTCTGGAAACACCATATATTTT. Its translation: CASSALTARSGNTIYF.

The chain carries TRBV28 and TRBJ2-1; TRBD2 matches at 9 bases. Trimming removed 3 bases from V and 6 bases from J; junction bases left unmatched: 12. The CDR3 loop spans 17 amino acids. CDR1 and CDR2 from the germline V gene are MDHEN and SYDVKM. The chain's CDR3 is CASSFRMGSGGVNEQFF. In DNA, the CDR3 is TGTGCCAGCAGTTTCCGAATGGGTAGCGGGGGAGTCAATGAGCAGTTCTTC.

This clone has just a few counts. The V and J genes are TRBV2 and TRBJ2-1, with TRBD1 matching 10 bases. The trim removed 6 bases at V and 5 bases at J, leaving 7 bases unmatched. Germline lookup yields CDR1 SNHLY and CDR2 FYNNEI. CDR3 length equals 15 residues. The CDR3 here is CASRTGGPANNEQFF. The CDR3 DNA reads TGTGCCAGCAGGACAGGGGGCCCTGCGAACAATGAGCAGTTCTTC.

A note on this clone: This same CDR3 is encoded by further DNA sequences in the sample. The chain recombines TRBV19 with TRBJ1-5; D is undetermined. V was cut by 2 bases and J by 0 bases, with 5 bases left in between. There are 14 residues in the CDR3. The germline CDR1 and CDR2 sequences are LNHDA and SQIVND (reference sequence). CDR3 residues: CASSIRDSNQPQHF. The DNA for the CDR3 is TGTGCCAGTAGTATACGGGATAGCAATCAGCCCCAGCATTTT.

The DNA of the CDR3 is TGTGCCAGCTCAACCAATGCAGGGGGCGCAAATGAAGCTTTCTTT. Its protein is CASSTNAGGANEAFF. The chain carries TRBV18 and TRBJ1-1; TRBD1 aligns across 8 bases. Trimming at V came to 5 bases and at J to 7 bases, leaving 12 bases not matched to a gene. The germline CDR1 and CDR2 sequences are KGHSH and LQKENI. This CDR3 spans 15 amino acids.

A few counts support this clone. CDR3: CASSGTSGDTYEQYV. The CDR3 bases are TGTGCCAGCAGCGGGACTAGCGGGGATACCTACGAGCAGTACGTC. This chain uses TRBV7-9 with TRBJ2-7; 13 nucleotides agree with TRBD2. The CDR3 extends over 15 amino acids. V shed 5 bases and J 2 bases; nucleotides not matched to a gene: 3. The germline V gene has CDR1 SEHNR and CDR2 FQNEAQ (reference sequence).

The chain recombines TRBV9 with TRBJ2-3, with TRBD2 matching 9 bases. Per germline, CDR1 SGDLS and CDR2 YYNGEE. Trimming took 0 bases from V and 6 from J; bases not matched to a gene: 5. The CDR3 runs to 15 residues. This chain's CDR3 is CASSVVAGGGDTQYF. The CDR3 DNA is TGTGCCAGCAGCGTAGTGGCGGGGGGGGGCGATACGCAGTATTTT.

The gene calls are TRBV9 and TRBJ1-1; 11 bases agree with TRBD1. Germline-derived CDR1 and CDR2 are SGDLS and YYNGEE. With 4 bases clipped from V and 10 bases from J, the junction kept 6 bases outside the gene matches. The CDR3 contains 13 residues. This chain's CDR3 is CASSNRDRGGAFF. The CDR3 bases are TGTGCCAGCAGCAACCGGGACAGGGGGGGAGCTTTCTTT.

The chain recombines TRBV14 with TRBJ1-6, with D perhaps TRBD1 (5 bases). Germline V gives CDR1 SGHDN, CDR2 FVKESK. This CDR3 has 16 residues. V lost 4 bases to trimming and J lost 7 bases, with 17 bases between them. CDR3 in DNA: TGTGCCAGCAGCCCCCGGTCGACAGATCTGAATTCACCCCTCCACTTT. Translating it yields CASSPRSTDLNSPLHF.

This sequence joins TRBV7-3 and TRBJ2-3, with 10 bases fitting TRBD1. This CDR3 comprises 17 residues. Germline V lookup: CDR1 SGHTA, CDR2 FQGTGA. J lost 3 bases, V lost 4 bases, and 10 bases had no gene match. The CDR3, as DNA: TGTGCCAGCAGCTCCACAACCGGGACAGGGGTGACAGATACGCAGTATTTT. Protein: CASSSTTGTGVTDTQYF.

This clone was found once. The V and J genes are TRBV5-5 and TRBJ1-2, with 8 bases fitting TRBD1. Losses at the gene ends were 0 bases for V and 3 bases for J; bases not matched to a gene: 4. This CDR3 contains 15 residues. The germline V gene encodes CDR1 SGHKS and CDR2 YYEKEE (reference sequence). CDR3 DNA: TGTGCCAGCAGCTTGGCAGGGGGCGATTACTATGGCTACACCTTC. It translates to CASSLAGGDYYGYTF.

This clone came up a few times. The rearrangement joins TRBV10-2 to TRBJ1-4; maybe TRBD1 (6 bases). Germline lookup yields CDR1 WSHSY and CDR2 SAAADI. The CDR3 totals 13 residues. V lost 10 bases, J lost 7 bases, and 16 bases lay in between. The CDR3 bases are TGCGCCACCTCCGGGGGGGCGGGTGAAAAACTGTTTTTT. This gives the protein CATSGGAGEKLFF.

J is TRBJ2-6 and V is TRBV19; maybe TRBD2 (5 bases). CDR1 is LNHDA, CDR2 SQIVND, per germline (reference sequence). V was clipped by 9 bases and J by 7 bases, with 22 bases between them. The CDR3 has 16 residues. The CDR3 protein is CASSSFRQPGANVLTF. CDR3 bases: TGTGCCAGCTCCTCGTTTCGGCAGCCGGGAGCCAACGTCCTGACTTTC. The complete variable domain, with remaining parts taken from reference TRBV19 and TRBJ2-6, reads DGGITQSPKYLFRKEGQNVTLSCEQNLNHDAMYWYRQDPGQGLRLIYYSQIVNDFQKGDIAEGYSVSREKKESFPLTVTSAQKNPTAFYLCASSSFRQPGANVLTFGAGSRLTVL.

This clone was recorded a few times. J is TRBJ2-1 and V is TRBV28; D remains unclear. Trimming took 3 bases from V and 5 from J, leaving 17 bases between them. CDR1 is MDHEN and CDR2 is SYDVKM in the germline V gene. CDR3 length: 16 residues. Here the CDR3 reads CASSFHSYRVNNEQFF. Written as DNA, the CDR3 is TGTGCCAGCAGTTTTCATAGCTATAGAGTAAACAATGAGCAGTTCTTC.

CDR3 protein: CASSSPRGTSPGDTQYF. The CDR3 DNA is TGTGCCAGCAGCTCCCCGAGGGGGACTAGCCCGGGGGATACGCAGTATTTT. J is TRBJ2-3 and V is TRBV7-9; 9 positions agree with TRBD2. Trimming at V came to 4 bases and at J to 6 bases, leaving 14 bases not matched to a gene. CDR1 SEHNR and CDR2 FQNEAQ come from the germline V gene (reference sequence). This CDR3 is 17 amino acids long. Using reference TRBV7-9 and TRBJ2-3 for the parts outside the CDR3, the full variable domain is DTGVSQNPRHKITKRGQNVTFRCDPISEHNRLYWYRQTLGQGPEFLTYFQNEAQLEKSRLLSDRFSAERPKGSFSTLEIQRTEQGDSAMYLCASSSPRGTSPGDTQYFGPGTRLTVL.

The chain combines TRBV5-4 with TRBJ2-1; a possible D gene is TRBD2 (5 bases). V lost 4 bases, J lost 2 bases, and 13 bases lay in between. In germline, CDR1 is SGHNT, CDR2 YYREEE (reference sequence). The CDR3 totals 15 residues. CDR3 protein: CASSPGRGAYNEQFF. DNA of the CDR3: TGTGCCAGCAGCCCGGGCCGGGGAGCCTACAATGAGCAGTTCTTC.

The chain combines TRBV18 with TRBJ2-7, with 7 bases that match TRBD1. This CDR3 region has 13 residues. Germline CDR1 reads KGHSH; CDR2 reads LQKENI. Trimming cost V 3 bases and J 3 bases; bases outside gene matches: 2. CDR3 DNA sequence: TGTGCCAGCTCACCGGGACAGAACTACGAGCAGTACGTC. As protein: CASSPGQNYEQYV.

This clone showed up just once. V gene TRBV19 combines with J gene TRBJ1-5, with D unclear. Per the germline V gene, CDR1 is LNHDA and CDR2 is SQIVND (reference sequence). Trimming took 4 bases from V and 8 from J, leaving 12 bases between them. CDR3 length equals 13 residues. The DNA of the CDR3 is TGTGCCAGTAGTAGGAAGACTCCCGAGCCCCAGCATTTT. This sequence encodes CASSRKTPEPQHF. Looking up the rest from reference TRBV19 and TRBJ1-5 gives the full variable domain: DGGITQSPKYLFRKEGQNVTLSCEQNLNHDAMYWYRQDPGQGLRLIYYSQIVNDFQKGDIAEGYSVSREKKESFPLTVTSAQKNPTAFYLCASSRKTPEPQHFGDGTRLSIL.

This clone was seen a single time. The J gene is TRBJ1-2, the V gene TRBV4-3; 10 nucleotides match TRBD1. This CDR3 spans 19 amino acids. Germline V gene lookup returns CDR1 LGHNA and CDR2 YSLEER. V lost 0 bases, J lost 5 bases, and 15 bases stayed unmatched. The DNA of the CDR3 is TGCGCCAGCAGCCAAGACCGCTCGGGTGGGGACAGGGGTGAGTATGGCTACACCTTC. Encoded protein: CASSQDRSGGDRGEYGYTF.

This sequence joins TRBV7-9 and TRBJ2-3; TRBD2 agrees at 12 bases. J was trimmed by 6 bases and V by 7 bases; bases with no gene match: 5. Germline V CDR1 and CDR2: SEHNR, FQNEAQ (reference sequence). The CDR3 extends over 14 amino acids. CDR3 protein: CASILAGGPDTQYF. CDR3 nucleotides: TGTGCCAGCATCCTAGCGGGGGGGCCGGATACGCAGTATTTT.

This rearrangement joins TRBV7-2 to TRBJ1-5; D is possibly TRBD1 (5 bases). CDR1 and CDR2 (germline): SGHTA, FQGNSA. The CDR3 sequence is 15 residues long. The germline V and J ends were trimmed by 0 bases and 5 bases, with 11 bases remaining between them. DNA of the CDR3: TGTGCCAGCAGCTTAGCCGGACACCTGGATCAGCCCCAGCATTTT. This encodes CASSLAGHLDQPQHF.

The chain has TRBV7-3 and TRBJ2-2, with D tentatively TRBD1 (6 bases). CDR1 SGHTA and CDR2 FQGTGA come from the germline V gene. There are 16 residues in the CDR3. With 5 bases removed from V and 5 bases from J, the gap between germline ends came to 18 bases. DNA for the CDR3: TGTGCCAGCAGCCGAAACGTAGGACAGCCAACCGGGGAGCTGTTTTTT. It encodes CASSRNVGQPTGELFF.

J is TRBJ1-2 and V is TRBV5-6; D unclear. The V and J ends lost 1 base and 6 bases respectively, with 16 bases between them. Germline V gene sequence: CDR1 SGHDT, CDR2 YYEEEE. There are 15 residues in the CDR3. The CDR3, as DNA: TGTGCCAGCAGCTTGTGGCAGACCTCTAGCCATGGCTACACCTTC. Residues: CASSLWQTSSHGYTF. Based on the CDR3 plus reference TRBV5-6 and TRBJ1-2, the full variable domain is DAGVTQSPTHLIKTRGQQVTLRCSPKSGHDTVSWYQQALGQGPQFIFQYYEEEERQRGNFPDRFSGHQFPNYSSELNVNALLLGDSALYLCASSLWQTSSHGYTFGSGTRLTVV.

The chain is built from TRBV6-2 or TRBV6-3 and TRBJ1-5; D is undetermined. Germline V CDR1 and CDR2: MNHEY, SVGEGT. Trimming removed 2 bases from V and 3 bases from J, with 8 bases in between. The CDR3 totals 14 residues. CDR3 in amino acids: CASSYQQVNQPQHF. The CDR3 DNA follows: TGTGCCAGCAGTTACCAGCAGGTCAATCAGCCCCAGCATTTT.